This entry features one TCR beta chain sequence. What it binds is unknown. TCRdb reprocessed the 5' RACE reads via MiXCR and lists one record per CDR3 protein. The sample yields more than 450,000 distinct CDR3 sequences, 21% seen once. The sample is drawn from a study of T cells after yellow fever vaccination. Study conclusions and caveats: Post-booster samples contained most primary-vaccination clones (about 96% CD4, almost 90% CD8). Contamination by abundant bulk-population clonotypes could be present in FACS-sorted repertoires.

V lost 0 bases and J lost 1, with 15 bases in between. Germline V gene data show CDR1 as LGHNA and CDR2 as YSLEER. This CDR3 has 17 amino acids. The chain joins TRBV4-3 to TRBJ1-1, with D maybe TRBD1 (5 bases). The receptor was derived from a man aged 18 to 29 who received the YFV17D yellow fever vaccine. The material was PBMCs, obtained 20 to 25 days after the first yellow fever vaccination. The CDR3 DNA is TGCGCCAGCAGCCAAGATATGAGGGACCCTCGGAACACTGAAGCTTTCTTT. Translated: CASSQDMRDPRNTEAFF.